Listed below are T cell receptor beta chains from one sample, sequenced in a study of blood T cell repertoires in COVID-19. Only in-frame clones appear in the TCRdb table, and some are missing; sequencing was by immunoSEQ multiplex PCR. The data show 43,000 or so clones, about 80% seen once. Sequenced: peripheral blood. All receptors come from a woman aged 55-70 years with acute or convalescent COVID-19. Both conserved end residues are part of each CDR3. The D gene is left open where the match is weak. Rows may omit the clone size; those that give it use once, few, many or a size class.

d_gene | j_gene | abundance | v_gene | CDR3aa | CDR3nt
. | TRBJ1-4 | few | TRBV7-2 | CASSPDLGPNEKLFF | TGTGCCAGCAGCCCGGACCTGGGGCCTAATGAAAAACTGTTTTTT
. | TRBJ1-2 | . | TRBV27 | CASSLVRGRGYTF | TGTGCCAGCAGTTTAGTCCGGGGTCGTGGCTACACCTTC
TRBD2 | TRBJ2-3 | . | TRBV6-5 | CASSLLAGVTDTQYF | TGTGCCAGCAGTCTTCTAGCGGGGGTCACAGATACGCAGTATTTT
TRBD1 | TRBJ1-1 | . | TRBV7-3 | CASSAGQGTEAFF | TGTGCCAGCAGCGCAGGACAGGGGACTGAAGCTTTCTTT
. | TRBJ1-1 | . | TRBV18 | CASSPPNSGFSTEAFF | TGTGCCAGCTCACCACCGAACAGCGGGTTCAGCACTGAAGCTTTCTTT
. | TRBJ1-5 | . | TRBV5-1 | CASSPAGGAANQPQHF | TGCGCCAGCAGCCCGGCCGGGGGGGCGGCGAATCAGCCCCAGCATTTT
TRBD1 | TRBJ1-2 | . | TRBV19 | CASSKDRGRNYGYTF | TGTGCCAGTAGTAAGGACAGGGGGAGGAACTATGGCTACACCTTC
. | TRBJ2-3 | . | TRBV2 | CASSEYREDTQYF | TGTGCCAGCTCAGAATACAGGGAAGATACGCAGTATTTT
. | TRBJ1-6 | . | TRBV6-6 | CASRSGQYNSPLHF | TGTGCCAGCAGAAGCGGTCAGTATAATTCACCCCTCCACTTT
TRBD2 | TRBJ2-2 | . | TRBV6-2/TRBV6-3 | CASSRSGGLNTGELFF | TGTGCCAGCAGTAGAAGCGGGGGCCTGAACACCGGGGAGCTGTTTTTT
. | TRBJ2-2 | once | TRBV19 | CASRTGNSRELFF | TGTGCCAGTAGGACAGGTAATAGCCGGGAGCTGTTTTTT
. | TRBJ1-1 | . | TRBV25-1 | CASSVGLGEAFF | TGTGCCAGCAGTGTTGGCCTCGGGGAAGCTTTCTTT
. | TRBJ2-5 | once | TRBV5-1 | CASSFRERETQYF | TGCGCCAGCAGCTTCAGGGAACGGGAGACCCAGTACTTC
TRBD2 | TRBJ2-3 | . | TRBV7-9 | CASSAWGGYQSTDTQYF | TGTGCCAGCAGCGCATGGGGAGGGTACCAGAGCACAGATACGCAGTATTTT
TRBD2 | TRBJ2-2 | . | TRBV2 | CASSETSFTGELFF | TGTGCCAGCAGTGAGACTAGCTTCACCGGGGAGCTGTTTTTT
TRBD1 | TRBJ1-2 | . | TRBV4-3 | CASSQVGQGAGGYTF | TGCGCCAGCAGCCAAGTAGGGCAGGGGGCTGGAGGCTACACCTTC
. | TRBJ1-4 | . | TRBV6-5 | CASSPATRGEKLFF | TGTGCCAGCAGTCCCGCAACCAGGGGTGAAAAACTGTTTTTT
. | TRBJ1-1 | . | TRBV6-2/TRBV6-3 | CASSYQPGGSENTEAFF | TGTGCCAGCAGTTACCAACCGGGGGGATCGGAGAACACTGAAGCTTTCTTT
. | TRBJ2-2 | . | TRBV5-1 | CASHWGDRPNTGELFF | TGCGCCAGCCACTGGGGGGACAGACCGAACACCGGGGAGCTGTTTTTT
. | TRBJ1-1 | many | TRBV12-3/TRBV12-4 | CASRQGGGAEAFF | TGTGCCAGCAGGCAGGGTGGGGGCGCTGAAGCTTTCTTT
. | TRBJ1-4 | . | TRBV9 | CASSPRGSPNEKLFF | TGTGCCAGCAGCCCGAGAGGCAGCCCTAATGAAAAACTGTTTTTT
. | TRBJ2-7 | . | TRBV25-1 | CASSVQDPSYEQYF | TGTGCCAGCAGTGTGCAGGATCCCTCCTACGAGCAGTACTTC
. | TRBJ2-2 | . | TRBV2 | CASSRGGDYTGELFF | TGTGCCAGCAGTAGAGGAGGGGACTACACCGGGGAGCTGTTTTTT
. | TRBJ1-5 | once | TRBV27 | CASSPSGGTGQPQHF | TGTGCCAGCAGTCCCTCTGGGGGCACTGGTCAGCCCCAGCATTTT
TRBD1 | TRBJ2-7 | . | TRBV6-1 | CASSILTGGSYEQYF | TGTGCCAGCAGTATTCTGACAGGGGGCTCCTACGAGCAGTACTTC
. | TRBJ1-1 | . | TRBV7-9 | CASSFGSATEAFF | TGTGCCAGCAGCTTCGGGAGCGCCACTGAAGCTTTCTTT
TRBD2 | TRBJ2-1 | . | TRBV27 | CASSQRASGPRGHNEQFF | TGTGCCAGCAGTCAAAGGGCTAGCGGGCCCCGGGGCCACAATGAGCAGTTCTTC
. | TRBJ2-1 | . | TRBV27 | CASMGAAGGGNEQFF | TGTGCCAGCATGGGGGCCGCCGGTGGGGGCAATGAGCAGTTCTTC
. | TRBJ2-7 | . | TRBV7-2 | CASSLDRSSYEQYF | TGTGCCAGCAGCTTAGACAGGAGCTCCTACGAGCAGTACTTC
. | TRBJ1-4 | . | TRBV29-1 | CSAMMSGKLFF | TGCAGCGCCATGATGTCAGGAAAACTGTTTTTT
. | TRBJ1-1 | . | TRBV7-2 | CASSNTGSTEAFF | TGTGCCAGCAGTAACACAGGGAGCACTGAAGCTTTCTTT
. | TRBJ2-4 | . | TRBV27 | CASSPLVENIQYF | TGTGCCAGCAGCCCCCTCGTCGAAAACATTCAGTACTTC
TRBD1 | TRBJ2-3 | . | TRBV5-1 | CASSLALAGGSSTDTQYF | TGCGCCAGCAGCTTGGCCCTGGCAGGGGGCTCTAGCACAGATACGCAGTATTTT
. | TRBJ2-7 | . | TRBV3-1/TRBV3-2 | CASGAPNYEQYF | TGTGCCAGCGGGGCCCCGAACTACGAGCAGTACTTC
. | TRBJ1-2 | few | TRBV30 | CASTSGTLTNYGYTF | TGTGCCTCGACCTCCGGGACATTAACTAACTATGGCTACACCTTC
TRBD1 | TRBJ2-7 | . | TRBV18 | CASSPRQGGYEQYF | TGTGCCAGCTCACCGCGACAGGGTGGCTACGAGCAGTACTTC
. | TRBJ2-7 | . | TRBV24-1 | CATSDNRYEQYF | TGTGCCACCAGTGATAACAGGTACGAGCAGTACTTC
. | TRBJ1-1 | . | TRBV19 | CASSPDGASTEAFF | TGTGCCAGTAGCCCAGACGGAGCGAGCACTGAAGCTTTCTTT
. | TRBJ1-6 | . | TRBV18 | CASSPYRDSPLHF | TGTGCCAGCTCACCTTACAGGGACTCACCCCTCCACTTT
. | TRBJ2-1 | . | TRBV7-8 | CASSSLAAQNEQFF | TGTGCCAGCAGCTCCTTAGCGGCCCAAAATGAGCAGTTCTTC
. | TRBJ2-7 | . | TRBV4-3 | CASSQVVGRGLFEQYF | TGCGCCAGCAGCCAAGTGGTGGGGCGGGGGCTTTTTGAGCAGTACTTC
. | TRBJ1-4 | few | TRBV4-3 | CASSPSVLNEKLFF | TGCGCCAGCAGCCCGTCCGTTCTCAATGAAAAACTGTTTTTT
. | TRBJ1-1 | . | TRBV19 | CASRNWGGGNTEAFF | TGTGCCAGTAGAAACTGGGGAGGTGGGAACACTGAAGCTTTCTTT